This TCR beta chain was sequenced in a study of T cell repertoires in cytomegalovirus infection. Study as a whole: The study used recently identified HLA-C-restricted and well-studied HLA-B-restricted CMV epitopes. Through public TCR beta signatures, both CMV infection and matching HLA type were indicated.

The V segment lost 8 bases and the J segment 8 bases; nucleotides outside the gene matches: 12. Germline CDR1 MGHRA, CDR2 YSYEKL. This CDR3 comprises 15 residues. Worth noting for this clonotype: Antigen: not known.

TCRdb ran MiXCR on the reads and lists one entry per CDR3 protein. The sample has a few hundred thousand distinct CDR3 sequences, about 28% seen once. General study findings and limits: The ex vivo response was dominated by HLA-C-restricted CMV-specific TCR beta clonotypes.

Sequences were derived from cultured PBMCs, sampled from culture after CMV antigen stimulation. This TCR was sampled from a human donor in good health (CMV status not recorded). Some clones in this sample may be carry-over from other donors' samples. This sequence joins TRBV4-1 and TRBJ1-6, with TRBD1 identical over 7 bases. The CDR3 nucleotides read TGCGCCAGCGGCATGACAGGGTTCAAGGATTCACCCCTCCACTTT. Amino acids: CASGMTGFKDSPLHF.